This is a list of T cell receptor beta chains from one sample in a study of blood T cell repertoires in COVID-19. Here immunoSEQ multiplex PCR was the method, and the copy in TCRdb shows in-frame clones only, minus some. The sample has almost 500,000 clones, more than 85% seen once. The sequencing sample was made of PBMCs or T cells enriched from blood (not recorded which). Every receptor here comes from a woman aged 55-69 years who had recovered from COVID-19. The CDR3 runs from the conserved cysteine through the conserved F or W. Fields, in order: clone size, J gene, V gene, D gene, CDR3 protein, CDR3 DNA. The D gene is left open where the match is weak. For some rows the clone size is stated as once, few or many, or as a class when expanded; others skip it.

clone size: NA
J gene: TRBJ1-4
V gene: TRBV5-1
D gene: NA
CDR3 protein: CASSITGSNEKLFF
CDR3 DNA: TGCGCCAGCAGCATAACAGGGTCTAATGAAAAACTGTTTTTT

clone size: NA
J gene: TRBJ1-1
V gene: TRBV19
D gene: TRBD1
CDR3 protein: CATGTAENTEAFF
CDR3 DNA: TGTGCCACTGGGACAGCGGAAAACACTGAAGCTTTCTTT

clone size: NA
J gene: TRBJ2-5
V gene: TRBV18
D gene: NA
CDR3 protein: CASSLRAETQYF
CDR3 DNA: TGTGCCAGCTCACTCAGGGCAGAGACCCAGTACTTC

clone size: once
J gene: TRBJ2-1
V gene: TRBV2
D gene: TRBD1
CDR3 protein: CASSRGRQGASFEQFF
CDR3 DNA: TGTGCCAGCAGTAGGGGCAGACAGGGCGCCTCGTTTGAGCAGTTCTTC

clone size: NA
J gene: TRBJ2-3
V gene: TRBV6-6
D gene: NA
CDR3 protein: CASTTLGGAFFDTQYF
CDR3 DNA: TGTGCCAGCACGACCTTGGGGGGGGCGTTTTTTGATACGCAGTATTTT

clone size: NA
J gene: TRBJ1-2
V gene: TRBV6-5
D gene: TRBD1
CDR3 protein: CATDRAGYGYTF
CDR3 DNA: TGTGCCACGGACAGGGCTGGCTATGGCTACACCTTC

clone size: NA
J gene: TRBJ2-1
V gene: TRBV27
D gene: NA
CDR3 protein: CASSSLARGADYNEQFF
CDR3 DNA: TGTGCCAGCAGTTCCTTGGCCCGGGGGGCGGACTACAATGAGCAGTTCTTC

clone size: NA
J gene: TRBJ2-3
V gene: TRBV5-4
D gene: NA
CDR3 protein: CASSSQRQVRTDTQYF
CDR3 DNA: TGTGCCAGCAGCTCCCAGCGACAGGTCCGCACAGATACGCAGTATTTT

clone size: NA
J gene: TRBJ2-2
V gene: TRBV19
D gene: TRBD2
CDR3 protein: CASSGTSGGAPGELFF
CDR3 DNA: TGTGCCAGTAGCGGGACTAGCGGGGGGGCCCCCGGGGAGCTGTTTTTT

clone size: NA
J gene: TRBJ2-2
V gene: TRBV18
D gene: NA
CDR3 protein: CASSPRTPNTGELFF
CDR3 DNA: TGTGCCAGCTCACCCCGGACACCGAACACCGGGGAGCTGTTTTTT

clone size: NA
J gene: TRBJ2-5
V gene: TRBV4-2
D gene: TRBD1
CDR3 protein: CASSQTGMETQYF
CDR3 DNA: TGTGCCAGCAGCCAGACAGGGATGGAGACCCAGTACTTC

clone size: NA
J gene: TRBJ1-1
V gene: TRBV18
D gene: NA
CDR3 protein: CASSPRTPMNTEAFF
CDR3 DNA: TGTGCCAGCTCTCCTAGGACACCGATGAACACTGAAGCTTTCTTT

clone size: NA
J gene: TRBJ1-2
V gene: TRBV7-2
D gene: NA
CDR3 protein: CASSRPGAYGYTF
CDR3 DNA: TGTGCCAGCAGCCGCCCAGGGGCCTATGGCTACACCTTC

clone size: NA
J gene: TRBJ1-5
V gene: TRBV11-2
D gene: NA
CDR3 protein: CASSRGPDQPQHF
CDR3 DNA: TGTGCCAGCAGCCGCGGGCCAGATCAGCCCCAGCATTTT

clone size: few
J gene: TRBJ1-6
V gene: TRBV10-3
D gene: NA
CDR3 protein: CAISETGRGNSPLHF
CDR3 DNA: TGTGCCATCAGTGAGACAGGGAGAGGCAATTCACCCCTCCACTTT

clone size: NA
J gene: TRBJ1-4
V gene: TRBV6-1
D gene: NA
CDR3 protein: CASSDWAGATNEKLFF
CDR3 DNA: TGTGCCAGCAGTGATTGGGCGGGTGCAACTAATGAAAAACTGTTTTTT

clone size: few
J gene: TRBJ1-2
V gene: TRBV6-5
D gene: NA
CDR3 protein: CASSYGEGGYGYTF
CDR3 DNA: TGTGCCAGCAGTTACGGGGAAGGAGGGTATGGCTACACCTTC

clone size: NA
J gene: TRBJ2-3
V gene: TRBV7-2
D gene: TRBD2
CDR3 protein: CASSLASGGITDTQYF
CDR3 DNA: TGTGCCAGCAGCTTAGCTAGCGGGGGGATCACAGATACGCAGTATTTT

clone size: NA
J gene: TRBJ2-3
V gene: TRBV7-2
D gene: TRBD2
CDR3 protein: CASSLSPGGLTDTQYF
CDR3 DNA: TGTGCCAGCAGCTTATCACCGGGGGGACTCACAGATACGCAGTATTTT

clone size: few
J gene: TRBJ2-7
V gene: TRBV5-1
D gene: NA
CDR3 protein: CASRDSNEQYF
CDR3 DNA: TGCGCCAGCAGAGACAGTAACGAGCAGTACTTC

clone size: NA
J gene: TRBJ1-2
V gene: TRBV6-5
D gene: NA
CDR3 protein: CASSIRAGNYGYTF
CDR3 DNA: TGTGCCAGCAGCATACGGGCAGGGAACTATGGCTACACCTTC

clone size: NA
J gene: TRBJ1-4
V gene: TRBV18
D gene: NA
CDR3 protein: CASSPGPATNEKLFF
CDR3 DNA: TGTGCCAGCTCACCTGGCCCCGCAACTAATGAAAAACTGTTTTTT

clone size: NA
J gene: TRBJ1-4
V gene: TRBV28
D gene: NA
CDR3 protein: CTTGRDEKLFF
CDR3 DNA: TGTACCACCGGGAGGGATGAAAAACTGTTTTTT

clone size: NA
J gene: TRBJ1-1
V gene: TRBV13
D gene: TRBD1
CDR3 protein: CASSPWTGANTEAFF
CDR3 DNA: TGTGCCAGCAGCCCTTGGACAGGGGCGAACACTGAAGCTTTCTTT

clone size: NA
J gene: TRBJ2-1
V gene: TRBV5-1
D gene: TRBD2
CDR3 protein: CASTRLAGDHNEQFF
CDR3 DNA: TGCGCCAGCACCAGACTAGCGGGGGACCACAATGAGCAGTTCTTC

clone size: NA
J gene: TRBJ1-2
V gene: TRBV3-1/TRBV3-2
D gene: NA
CDR3 protein: CASSQAAAYYGYTF
CDR3 DNA: TGTGCCAGCAGCCAAGCCGCGGCCTACTATGGCTACACCTTC

clone size: few
J gene: TRBJ1-5
V gene: TRBV6-6
D gene: NA
CDR3 protein: CASQKGNQPQHF
CDR3 DNA: TGTGCCAGTCAGAAGGGGAATCAGCCCCAGCATTTT

clone size: NA
J gene: TRBJ1-1
V gene: TRBV7-8
D gene: NA
CDR3 protein: CASSFTQDTEAFF
CDR3 DNA: TGTGCCAGCAGCTTTACCCAGGACACTGAAGCTTTCTTT

clone size: NA
J gene: TRBJ2-1
V gene: TRBV10-1
D gene: NA
CDR3 protein: CASSESRGHGHNEQFF
CDR3 DNA: TGCGCCAGCAGTGAGTCTAGAGGACACGGACACAATGAGCAGTTCTTC

clone size: few
J gene: TRBJ1-5
V gene: TRBV7-8
D gene: NA
CDR3 protein: CASSPVYSNQPQHF
CDR3 DNA: TGTGCCAGCAGCCCGGTTTATAGCAATCAGCCCCAGCATTTT

clone size: NA
J gene: TRBJ2-1
V gene: TRBV11-3
D gene: TRBD1
CDR3 protein: CASSSVDRGGEQFF
CDR3 DNA: TGTGCCAGCAGCTCCGTGGACAGGGGGGGTGAGCAGTTCTTC

clone size: NA
J gene: TRBJ2-3
V gene: TRBV5-1
D gene: TRBD2
CDR3 protein: CASSLAAASGGGTDTQYF
CDR3 DNA: TGCGCCAGCAGCTTGGCCGCGGCTAGCGGGGGGGGCACAGATACGCAGTATTTT

clone size: NA
J gene: TRBJ1-2
V gene: TRBV5-4
D gene: TRBD1
CDR3 protein: CASSSGTGGVFSGYTF
CDR3 DNA: TGTGCCAGCAGCTCCGGGACAGGGGGAGTCTTCAGTGGCTACACCTTC

clone size: NA
J gene: TRBJ2-7
V gene: TRBV4-2
D gene: TRBD1
CDR3 protein: CASSQLPGQGYEQYF
CDR3 DNA: TGTGCCAGCAGCCAACTTCCGGGACAGGGCTACGAGCAGTACTTC

clone size: NA
J gene: TRBJ2-7
V gene: TRBV5-1
D gene: TRBD1
CDR3 protein: CASSRDGTGWHEQYF
CDR3 DNA: TGCGCCAGCAGCCGGGACGGGACAGGGTGGCACGAGCAGTACTTC

clone size: once
J gene: TRBJ2-7
V gene: TRBV2
D gene: TRBD1
CDR3 protein: CASSGDRVYEQYF
CDR3 DNA: TGTGCCAGCAGCGGGGACAGGGTCTACGAGCAGTACTTC

clone size: NA
J gene: TRBJ2-7
V gene: TRBV5-5
D gene: NA
CDR3 protein: CASSDIREQYF
CDR3 DNA: TGTGCCAGCAGCGACATCAGGGAGCAGTACTTC

clone size: NA
J gene: TRBJ2-1
V gene: TRBV3-1/TRBV3-2
D gene: TRBD2
CDR3 protein: CASSPEVAGYNEQFF
CDR3 DNA: TGTGCCAGCAGCCCTGAGGTAGCGGGGTACAATGAGCAGTTCTTC

clone size: NA
J gene: TRBJ1-1
V gene: TRBV30
D gene: NA
CDR3 protein: CAWSGGLTEAFF
CDR3 DNA: TGTGCCTGGAGTGGGGGGCTCACTGAAGCTTTCTTT

clone size: NA
J gene: TRBJ1-6
V gene: TRBV10-3
D gene: NA
CDR3 protein: CAISERDNSPLHF
CDR3 DNA: TGTGCCATCAGTGAACGGGATAATTCACCCCTCCACTTT

clone size: NA
J gene: TRBJ2-2
V gene: TRBV19
D gene: TRBD1
CDR3 protein: CASRTTGGEITGELFF
CDR3 DNA: TGTGCCAGTAGAACCACAGGGGGCGAGATCACCGGGGAGCTGTTTTTT

clone size: NA
J gene: TRBJ2-7
V gene: TRBV3-1/TRBV3-2
D gene: NA
CDR3 protein: CASSQGETISYEQYF
CDR3 DNA: TGTGCCAGCAGCCAAGGGGAGACGATCTCCTACGAGCAGTACTTC

clone size: few
J gene: TRBJ2-6
V gene: TRBV30
D gene: NA
CDR3 protein: CAWTDTSGANVLTF
CDR3 DNA: TGTGCCTGGACCGACACCTCTGGGGCCAACGTCCTGACTTTC

clone size: NA
J gene: TRBJ1-2
V gene: TRBV10-3
D gene: NA
CDR3 protein: CAISENTMSRGYTF
CDR3 DNA: TGTGCCATCAGTGAGAACACAATGTCTCGCGGCTACACCTTC

clone size: NA
J gene: TRBJ2-1
V gene: TRBV9
D gene: NA
CDR3 protein: CASSRRRGLSNEQFF
CDR3 DNA: TGTGCCAGCAGCCGAAGGAGGGGGCTAAGCAATGAGCAGTTCTTC

clone size: NA
J gene: TRBJ2-2
V gene: TRBV2
D gene: NA
CDR3 protein: CASSAQLDSGELFF
CDR3 DNA: TGTGCCAGCAGTGCCCAGCTGGACAGCGGGGAGCTGTTTTTT

clone size: NA
J gene: TRBJ2-1
V gene: TRBV5-1
D gene: NA
CDR3 protein: CASSFFGVDNEQFF
CDR3 DNA: TGCGCCAGCAGCTTTTTCGGGGTCGACAATGAGCAGTTCTTC

clone size: NA
J gene: TRBJ1-5
V gene: TRBV18
D gene: NA
CDR3 protein: CASSPAGGLNQPQHF
CDR3 DNA: TGTGCCAGCTCACCAGCGGGCGGTCTAAATCAGCCCCAGCATTTT

clone size: NA
J gene: TRBJ1-2
V gene: TRBV20-1
D gene: NA
CDR3 protein: CSAYEVGGYTF
CDR3 DNA: TGCAGTGCTTACGAGGTTGGAGGCTACACCTTC